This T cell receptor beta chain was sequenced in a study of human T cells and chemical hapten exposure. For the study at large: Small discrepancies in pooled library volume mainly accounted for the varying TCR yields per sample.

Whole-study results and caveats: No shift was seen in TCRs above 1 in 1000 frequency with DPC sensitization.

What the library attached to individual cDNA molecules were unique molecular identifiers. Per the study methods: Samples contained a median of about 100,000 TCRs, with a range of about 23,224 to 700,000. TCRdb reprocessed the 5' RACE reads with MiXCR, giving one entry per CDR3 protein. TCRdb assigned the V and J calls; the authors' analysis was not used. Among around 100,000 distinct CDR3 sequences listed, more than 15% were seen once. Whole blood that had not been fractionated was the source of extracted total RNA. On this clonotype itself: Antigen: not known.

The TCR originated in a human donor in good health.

The CDR3 reads CSARETLSYEQYF. CDR3 DNA: TGCAGTGCTAGAGAAACTCTCTCCTACGAGCAGTACTTC. V usage is TRBV20-1 and J usage is TRBJ2-7; no firm D call. CDR1 and CDR2 (germline): DFQATT, SNEGSKA (reference sequence). Trimming removed 0 bases at V and 0 bases at J, with 6 bases between. The CDR3 covers 13 residues.